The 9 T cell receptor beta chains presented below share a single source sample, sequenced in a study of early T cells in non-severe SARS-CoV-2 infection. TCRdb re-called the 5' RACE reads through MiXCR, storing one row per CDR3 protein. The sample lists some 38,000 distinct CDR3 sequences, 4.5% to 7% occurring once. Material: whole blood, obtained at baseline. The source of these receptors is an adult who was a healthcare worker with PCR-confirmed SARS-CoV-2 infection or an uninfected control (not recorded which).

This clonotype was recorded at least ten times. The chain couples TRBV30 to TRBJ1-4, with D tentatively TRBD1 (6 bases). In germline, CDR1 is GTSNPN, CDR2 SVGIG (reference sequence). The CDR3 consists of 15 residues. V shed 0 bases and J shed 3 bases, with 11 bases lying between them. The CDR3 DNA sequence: TGTGCCTGGAGTGTAGGGGGTTTGGCTAATGAAAAACTGTTTTTT. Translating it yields CAWSVGGLANEKLFF.

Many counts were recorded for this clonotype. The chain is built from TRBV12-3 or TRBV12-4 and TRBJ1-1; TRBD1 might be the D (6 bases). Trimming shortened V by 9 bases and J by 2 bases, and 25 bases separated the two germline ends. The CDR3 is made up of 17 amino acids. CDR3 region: CASKGKGVLLKNTEAFF. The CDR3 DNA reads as TGTGCCAGTAAGGGAAAGGGGGTTCTTCTCAAAAACACTGAAGCTTTCTTT.

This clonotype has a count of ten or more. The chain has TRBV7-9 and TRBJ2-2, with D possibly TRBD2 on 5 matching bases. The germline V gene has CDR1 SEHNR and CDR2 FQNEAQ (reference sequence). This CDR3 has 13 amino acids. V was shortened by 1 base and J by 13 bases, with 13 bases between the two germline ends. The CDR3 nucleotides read TGTGCCAGCAGCTTAGATGCAGCCGCGGGGCTGTTTTTT. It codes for CASSLDAAAGLFF.

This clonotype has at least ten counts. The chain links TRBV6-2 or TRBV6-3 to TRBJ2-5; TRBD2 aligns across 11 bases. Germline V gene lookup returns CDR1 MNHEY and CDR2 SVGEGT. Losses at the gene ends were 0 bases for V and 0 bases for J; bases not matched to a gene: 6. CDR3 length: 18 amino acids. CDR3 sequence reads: CASSYSYWTSGHQETQYF. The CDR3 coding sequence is TGTGCCAGCAGTTACTCCTATTGGACTAGCGGGCACCAAGAGACCCAGTACTTC.

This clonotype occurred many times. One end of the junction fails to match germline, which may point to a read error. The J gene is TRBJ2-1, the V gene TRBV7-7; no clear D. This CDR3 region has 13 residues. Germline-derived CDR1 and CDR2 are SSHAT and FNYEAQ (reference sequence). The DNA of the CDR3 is TGTGCTAGCAGCTTAGCTTCTGCCAATGAGCAGTTCTTC. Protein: CASSLASANEQFF.

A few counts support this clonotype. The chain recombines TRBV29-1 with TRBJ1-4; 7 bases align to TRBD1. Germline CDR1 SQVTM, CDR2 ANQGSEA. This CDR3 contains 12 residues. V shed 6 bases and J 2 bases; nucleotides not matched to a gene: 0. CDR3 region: CSVGQTNEKLFF. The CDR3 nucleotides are TGCAGCGTGGGACAGACTAATGAAAAACTGTTTTTT.

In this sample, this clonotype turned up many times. The CDR3 protein is CASSQYRLAGVQETQYF. The CDR3, as DNA: TGCGCCAGCAGCCAATACCGACTAGCGGGGGTTCAAGAGACCCAGTACTTC. V usage is TRBV4-1 and J usage is TRBJ2-5; 12 bases agree with TRBD2. Germline CDR1 and CDR2: MGHRA and YSYEKL. V lost 2 bases, J lost 2 bases, and 6 bases stayed unmatched. This CDR3 contains 17 residues.

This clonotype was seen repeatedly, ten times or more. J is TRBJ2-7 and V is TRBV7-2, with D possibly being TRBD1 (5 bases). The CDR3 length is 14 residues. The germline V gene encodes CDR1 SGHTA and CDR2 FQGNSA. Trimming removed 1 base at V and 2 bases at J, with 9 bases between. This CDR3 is CASSLGGQPYEQYF. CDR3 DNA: TGTGCCAGCAGCTTAGGTGGACAACCCTACGAGCAGTACTTC.

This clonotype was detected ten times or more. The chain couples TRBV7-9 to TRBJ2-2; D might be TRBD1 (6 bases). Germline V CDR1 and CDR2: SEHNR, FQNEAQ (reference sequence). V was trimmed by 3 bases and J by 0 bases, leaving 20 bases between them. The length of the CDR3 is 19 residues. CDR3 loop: CASSLARRSQGSNTGELFF. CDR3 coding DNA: TGTGCCAGCAGCTTGGCAAGAAGAAGCCAGGGGTCGAACACCGGGGAGCTGTTTTTT.